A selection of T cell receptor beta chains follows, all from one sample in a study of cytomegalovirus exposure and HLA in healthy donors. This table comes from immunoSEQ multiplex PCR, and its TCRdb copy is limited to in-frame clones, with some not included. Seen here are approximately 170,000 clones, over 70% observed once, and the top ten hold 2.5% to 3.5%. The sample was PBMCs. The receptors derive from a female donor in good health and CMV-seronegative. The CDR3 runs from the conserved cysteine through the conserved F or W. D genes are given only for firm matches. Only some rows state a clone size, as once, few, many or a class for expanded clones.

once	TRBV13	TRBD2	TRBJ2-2	CASSTPKRGGTGELFF	TGTGCCAGCAGCACCCCCAAGCGGGGGGGGACCGGGGAGCTGTTTTTT
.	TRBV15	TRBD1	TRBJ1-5	CATSPMDRGNQPQHF	TGTGCCACCAGCCCCATGGACAGGGGCAATCAGCCCCAGCATTTT
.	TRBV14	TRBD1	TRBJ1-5	CASSQPDRNQPQHF	TGTGCCAGCAGCCAACCGGACAGGAATCAGCCCCAGCATTTT
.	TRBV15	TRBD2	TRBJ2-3	CATSRDRPTSGGASDTQYF	TGTGCCACCAGCAGAGATCGGCCGACTAGCGGGGGGGCATCAGATACGCAGTATTTT
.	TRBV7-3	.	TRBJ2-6	CASSRGVSGANVLTF	TGTGCCAGCAGCCGCGGGGTGTCTGGGGCCAACGTCCTGACTTTC
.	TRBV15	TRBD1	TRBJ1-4	CATSRPGGHEKLFF	TGTGCCACCAGCAGACCAGGGGGCCATGAAAAACTGTTTTTT
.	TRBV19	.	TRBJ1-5	CASRVAGGSNQPQHF	TGTGCCAGTAGGGTAGCGGGGGGTAGCAATCAGCCCCAGCATTTT
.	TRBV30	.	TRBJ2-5	CAWRSVYDQETQYF	TGTGCCTGGAGGTCGGTATACGACCAAGAGACCCAGTACTTC
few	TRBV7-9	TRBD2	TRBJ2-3	CASSLAVAGGADTQYF	TGTGCCAGCAGCTTAGCGGTAGCGGGAGGGGCAGATACGCAGTATTTT
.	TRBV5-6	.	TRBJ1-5	CASSFKAGNQAQHF	TGTGCCAGCAGCTTTAAGGCAGGGAACCAAGCCCAGCATTTT
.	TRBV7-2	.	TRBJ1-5	CASSLTRNSNQPQHF	TGTGCCAGCAGCTTAACGAGAAATAGCAATCAGCCCCAGCATTTT